These T cell receptor beta chains were read from a single sample in a study of blood T cell repertoires in COVID-19. The repertoire was sequenced with immunoSEQ multiplex PCR; TCRdb's copy has only in-frame clones and lacks some. The table lists a few hundred thousand clones, about nine tenths of them singletons. Sequenced input: peripheral blood. The receptors stem from a woman in her thirties with COVID-19, enrolled during active disease. CDR3s include the opening cysteine and the closing phenylalanine or tryptophan. D genes are given only for firm matches. Clone size appears in some rows only: once, few, many, or a class for an expanded clone.

abundance	j_gene	d_gene	v_gene	CDR3aa	CDR3nt
-	TRBJ1-1	-	TRBV2	CASSELGSLSGAFF	TGTGCCAGCAGTGAACTGGGCAGTTTGAGTGGAGCTTTCTTT
-	TRBJ2-1	-	TRBV10-3	CAISESTGEQFF	TGTGCCATCAGTGAGTCGACGGGTGAGCAGTTCTTC
-	TRBJ2-2	TRBD1	TRBV5-4	CASSPGTVTGELFF	TGTGCCAGCAGCCCTGGGACAGTCACCGGGGAGCTGTTTTTT
-	TRBJ1-2	TRBD1	TRBV6-1	CASSEAGTGGYGYTF	TGTGCCAGCAGTGAAGCAGGGACAGGGGGCTATGGCTACACCTTC
once	TRBJ2-3	-	TRBV2	CASTAQGTKTTDTQYF	TGTGCCAGCACTGCGCAGGGCACTAAAACCACAGATACGCAGTATTTT
-	TRBJ2-1	TRBD2	TRBV7-2	CASSRPSGEGNEQFF	TGTGCCAGCAGCCGCCCTAGCGGAGAGGGCAATGAGCAGTTCTTC
-	TRBJ1-4	-	TRBV5-5	CASSQSGVEGEKLFF	TGTGCCAGCAGCCAATCGGGGGTGGAGGGTGAAAAACTGTTTTTT
once	TRBJ2-3	TRBD1	TRBV11-2	CASSPGTDSSTDTQYF	TGTGCCAGCAGCCCGGGGACAGACTCTAGCACAGATACGCAGTATTTT
-	TRBJ2-1	TRBD2	TRBV28	CASTGSFYTGTSGHNEQFF	TGTGCCAGCACCGGGAGCTTCTACACCGGGACTAGCGGACACAATGAGCAGTTCTTC
-	TRBJ2-7	-	TRBV7-3	CASSLRSGVEQYF	TGTGCCAGCAGCTTAAGGTCGGGGGTCGAGCAGTACTTC
-	TRBJ1-4	TRBD1	TRBV28	CASNDDRGHEKLFF	TGTGCCAGCAATGACGACAGGGGGCATGAAAAACTGTTTTTT
-	TRBJ2-1	-	TRBV19	CARRGVGSYNEQFF	TGTGCCAGACGGGGAGTGGGCTCCTACAATGAGCAGTTCTTC
-	TRBJ1-1	-	TRBV12-3/TRBV12-4	CASTLGAQGEAFF	TGTGCCAGCACTCTCGGCGCACAGGGCGAAGCTTTCTTT
-	TRBJ2-7	TRBD2	TRBV19	CASGTSAYEQYF	TGTGCCAGTGGGACTAGCGCCTACGAGCAGTACTTC
-	TRBJ1-2	TRBD1	TRBV5-4	CASSPTQFGDSHIPYRYTF	TGTGCCAGCAGCCCGACCCAATTTGGGGACAGTCACATCCCCTATCGCTACACCTTC
few	TRBJ1-6	-	TRBV28	CASSLQGHSPLHF	TGTGCCAGCAGTTTACAGGGCCATTCACCCCTCCACTTT
-	TRBJ1-3	-	TRBV30	CAWSGLWGEGNTIYF	TGTGCCTGGAGTGGGCTGTGGGGGGAAGGAAACACCATATATTTT
-	TRBJ2-7	-	TRBV6-2/TRBV6-3	CASSYSLESTYEQYF	TGTGCCAGCAGTTACTCACTAGAATCTACCTACGAGCAGTACTTC
-	TRBJ2-6	-	TRBV2	CASSPDISGANVLTF	TGTGCCAGCAGTCCGGACATCTCTGGGGCCAACGTCCTGACTTTC
-	TRBJ2-7	TRBD2	TRBV6-5	CASSYSSGLLREQYF	TGTGCCAGCAGTTACTCTAGCGGGCTCCTGAGGGAGCAGTACTTC